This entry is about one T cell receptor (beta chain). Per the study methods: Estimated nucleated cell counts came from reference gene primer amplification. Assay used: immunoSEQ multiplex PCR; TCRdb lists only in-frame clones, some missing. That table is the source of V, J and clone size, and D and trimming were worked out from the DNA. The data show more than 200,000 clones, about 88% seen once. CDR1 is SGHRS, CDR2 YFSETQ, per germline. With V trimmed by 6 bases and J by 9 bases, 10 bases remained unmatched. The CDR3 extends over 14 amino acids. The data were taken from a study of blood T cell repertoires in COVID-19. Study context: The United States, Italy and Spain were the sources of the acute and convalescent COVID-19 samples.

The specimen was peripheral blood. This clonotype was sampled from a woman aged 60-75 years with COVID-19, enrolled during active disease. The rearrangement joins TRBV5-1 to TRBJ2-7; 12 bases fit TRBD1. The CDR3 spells CASTSGGTGGLQYF. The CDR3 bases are TGCGCCAGCACCTCAGGGGGGACAGGGGGCCTGCAGTACTTC.